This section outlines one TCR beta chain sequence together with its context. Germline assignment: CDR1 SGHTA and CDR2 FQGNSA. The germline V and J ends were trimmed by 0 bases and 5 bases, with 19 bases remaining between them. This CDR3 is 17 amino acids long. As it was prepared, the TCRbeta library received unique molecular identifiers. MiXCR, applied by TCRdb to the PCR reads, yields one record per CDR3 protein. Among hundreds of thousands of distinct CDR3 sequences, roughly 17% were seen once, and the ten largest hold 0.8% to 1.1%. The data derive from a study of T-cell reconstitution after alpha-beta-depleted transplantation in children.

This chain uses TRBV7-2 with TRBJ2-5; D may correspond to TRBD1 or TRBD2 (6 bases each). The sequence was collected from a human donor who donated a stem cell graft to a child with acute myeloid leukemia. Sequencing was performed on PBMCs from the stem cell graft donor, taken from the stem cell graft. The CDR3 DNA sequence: TGTGCCAGCAGCTTAGCAGGGAGCTCTCTCGGGGGCGAGACCCAGTACTTC. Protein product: CASSLAGSSLGGETQYF.